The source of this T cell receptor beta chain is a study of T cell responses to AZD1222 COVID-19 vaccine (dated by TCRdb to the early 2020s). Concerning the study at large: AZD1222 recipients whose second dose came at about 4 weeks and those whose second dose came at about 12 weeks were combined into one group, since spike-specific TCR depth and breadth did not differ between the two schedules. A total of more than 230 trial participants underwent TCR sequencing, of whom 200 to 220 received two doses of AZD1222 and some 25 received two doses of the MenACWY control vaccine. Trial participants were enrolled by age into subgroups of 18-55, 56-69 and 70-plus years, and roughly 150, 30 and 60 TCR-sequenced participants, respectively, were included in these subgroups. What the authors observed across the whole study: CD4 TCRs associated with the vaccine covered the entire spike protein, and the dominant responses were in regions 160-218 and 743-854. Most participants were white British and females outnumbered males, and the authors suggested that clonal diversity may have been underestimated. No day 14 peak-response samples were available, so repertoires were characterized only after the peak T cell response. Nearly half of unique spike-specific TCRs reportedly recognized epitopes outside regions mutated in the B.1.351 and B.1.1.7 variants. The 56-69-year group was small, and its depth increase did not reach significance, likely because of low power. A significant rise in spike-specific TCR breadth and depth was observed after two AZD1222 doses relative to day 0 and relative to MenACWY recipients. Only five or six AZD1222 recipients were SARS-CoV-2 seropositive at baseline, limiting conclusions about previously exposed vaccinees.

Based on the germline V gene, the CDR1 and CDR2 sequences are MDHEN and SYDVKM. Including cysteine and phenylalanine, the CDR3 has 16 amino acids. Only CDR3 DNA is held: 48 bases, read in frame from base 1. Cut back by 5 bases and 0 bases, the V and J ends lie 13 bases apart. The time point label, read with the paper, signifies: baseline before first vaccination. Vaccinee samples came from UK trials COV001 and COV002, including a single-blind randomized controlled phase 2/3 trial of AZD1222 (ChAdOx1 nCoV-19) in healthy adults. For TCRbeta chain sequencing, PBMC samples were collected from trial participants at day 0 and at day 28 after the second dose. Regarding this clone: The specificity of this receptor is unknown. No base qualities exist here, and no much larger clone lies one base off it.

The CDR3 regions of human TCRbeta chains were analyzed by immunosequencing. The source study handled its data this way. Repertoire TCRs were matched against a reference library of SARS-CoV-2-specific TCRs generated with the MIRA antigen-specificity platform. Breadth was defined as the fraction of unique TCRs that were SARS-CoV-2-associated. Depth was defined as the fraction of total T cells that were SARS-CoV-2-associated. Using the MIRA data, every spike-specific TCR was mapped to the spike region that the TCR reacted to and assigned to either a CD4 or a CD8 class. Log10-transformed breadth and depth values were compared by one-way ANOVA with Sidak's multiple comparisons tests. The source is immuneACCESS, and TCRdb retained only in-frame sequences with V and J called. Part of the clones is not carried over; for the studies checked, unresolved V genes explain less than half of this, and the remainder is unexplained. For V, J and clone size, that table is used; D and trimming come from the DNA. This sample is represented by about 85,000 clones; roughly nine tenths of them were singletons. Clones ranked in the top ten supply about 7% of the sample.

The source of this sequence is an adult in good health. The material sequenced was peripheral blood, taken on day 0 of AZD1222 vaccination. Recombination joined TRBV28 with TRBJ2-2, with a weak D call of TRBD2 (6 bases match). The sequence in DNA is TGTGCCAGCAGTGCCCTAGCGCAACCGAACACCGGGGAGCTGTTTTTT. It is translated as CASSALAQPNTGELFF.